Below, one TCR beta chain is given with its context. Antigen unknown. This entry is derived from a study of T cell responses to AZD1222 COVID-19 vaccine. Study-wide background: Pooling of second doses given at about 4 or about 12 weeks was done.

This CDR3 contains 14 residues. The germline V and J ends were trimmed by 2 bases and 1 base, with 7 bases remaining between them. Germline loops: CDR1 SGHVS, CDR2 FQNEAQ. Study-wide results and caveats: Sampled repertoires all dated from after the peak T cell response. CD4 TCRs linked to vaccination spanned spike, dominating at 160-218 and 743-854.

Here immunoSEQ multiplex PCR was the method, and the copy in TCRdb shows in-frame clones only, minus some. The sample records about 140,000 clones, more than 85% being singletons. This TCR derives from an adult in good health. The chain recombines TRBV7-8 with TRBJ2-3; D might be TRBD2 (5 bases). Sequencing used peripheral blood, obtained on day 0 of AZD1222 vaccination. The CDR3 coding sequence is TGTGCCAGCAGCTTACTCGGGGGCACAGATACGCAGTATTTT. Translated, it gives CASSLLGGTDTQYF.